A single T cell receptor (beta chain) is shown here with its context. Its target is not known. The data are from a study of regulatory T cells in long-lasting Graves disease. Study outcomes and limitations: Persistent disease exhibited a predilection for TRBV28, TRBJ1-2 and TRBJ2-5.

Trimming stripped 5 bases from V and 6 bases from J, with 10 bases between. This CDR3 spans 11 amino acids. CDR1 is DFQATT, CDR2 SNEGSKA, per germline (reference sequence). Sequencing libraries for TCR beta were prepared with iRepertoire HTBI primers and Arm-PCR of CDR3 regions. TCRdb recomputed calls from the multiplex PCR reads with MiXCR, one row per CDR3 protein. The data hold some 350,000 distinct CDR3 sequences, with about 17% observed a single time. Time point here: newly diagnosed GD, antithyroid drugs for less than 3 months. Scientists built the TCR library using RNA that was extracted from PBMCs. The same specimen was also included in a second study, on T cells in Graves' hyperthyroidism and ophthalmopathy.

The sample here was peripheral blood mononuclear cells (PBMCs), taken at new diagnosis, from a patient treated with antithyroid drugs. This receptor was taken from a woman between 18 and 29 years old with Graves disease. The chain couples TRBV20-1 to TRBJ1-1; unclear D gene. The CDR3, as DNA: TGCAGTGCTGGGAGTTACGCTGAAGCTTTCTTT. Its translation: CSAGSYAEAFF.